The 4 T cell receptor beta chains below all came from one sample that was sequenced in a study of control samples from healthy donors and cancer patients. Generated by immunoSEQ multiplex PCR, the TCRdb table keeps only in-frame clones and is missing some. The data show about 410,000 clones, with roughly 90% seen just once and around 6.4% held by the top ten. Material: PBMCs. Every receptor here comes from a man aged 35-49 years with head and neck cancer.

The rearrangement joins TRBV19 to TRBJ1-1, with a weak D call TRBD1 (6 bases). V was cut by 4 bases and J by 1 base, with 16 bases left in between. The germline gives CDR1 LNHDA, CDR2 SQIVND (reference sequence). The CDR3 has 16 residues. The CDR3 is CASSRTTGHQNTEAFF. The CDR3 nucleotides read TGTGCCAGTAGTAGAACAACGGGACACCAGAACACTGAAGCTTTCTTT. Complete variable domain (other parts from reference TRBV19 and TRBJ1-1): DGGITQSPKYLFRKEGQNVTLSCEQNLNHDAMYWYRQDPGQGLRLIYYSQIVNDFQKGDIAEGYSVSREKKESFPLTVTSAQKNPTAFYLCASSRTTGHQNTEAFFGQGTRLTVV.

The chain recombines TRBV6-6 with TRBJ1-5; D may be TRBD1 (5 bases). The CDR3 extends over 16 amino acids. Germline V gene lookup returns CDR1 MNHNY and CDR2 SVGAGI (reference sequence). Trimming pared 2 bases from V and 1 base from J, leaving 12 bases between. CDR3 protein: CASSYPPGSSNQPQHF. The CDR3 DNA follows: TGTGCCAGCAGTTACCCGCCAGGGAGCAGCAATCAGCCCCAGCATTTT.

V usage is TRBV7-3 and J usage is TRBJ1-4; 10 bases match TRBD1. The length of the CDR3 is 17 residues. Germline trimming cut 2 bases from V and 8 bases from J; bases unmatched to any gene: 11. The germline V gene encodes CDR1 SGHTA and CDR2 FQGTGA. The CDR3 sequence is CASSLGDRGRHREKLFF. In nucleotides, the CDR3 is TGTGCCAGCAGCTTAGGGGACAGGGGCCGTCACCGGGAAAAACTGTTTTTT. The full variable domain, with the rest looked up from reference TRBV7-3 and TRBJ1-4, is GAGVSQTPSNKVTEKGKYVELRCDPISGHTALYWYRQSLGQGPEFLIYFQGTGAADDSGLPNDRFFAVRPEGSVSTLKIQRTERGDSAVYLCASSLGDRGRHREKLFFGSGTQLSVL.

V is TRBV6-1 and J is TRBJ2-7; no clear D. This CDR3 is 14 amino acids long. The germline V and J ends were trimmed by 1 base and 0 bases, with 7 bases remaining between them. Germline-derived CDR1 and CDR2 are MNHNS and SASEGT. The CDR3, as DNA: TGTGCCAGCAGTGAAGACAGATACTCCTACGAGCAGTACTTC. Translation gives CASSEDRYSYEQYF.